The 25 T cell receptor beta chains below come from one sample, sequenced in a study of neoadjuvant anti-PD-1 for oral cavity cancer. Clones were read by immunoSEQ multiplex PCR, and TCRdb kept only the in-frame ones, dropping some. The data contain over 13,000 clones, 70% to 80% of them singletons. Specified time point: after neoadjuvant nivolumab, at surgical resection. Sequenced material: PBMCs, taken after nivolumab (anti-PD-1) treatment. All receptors come from a person between 40 and 80 years old with oral cavity squamous cell carcinoma.

The chain links TRBV7-3 to TRBJ1-2; 8 nucleotides align to TRBD1. CDR1 is SGHTA, CDR2 FQGTGA, per germline. The CDR3 is made up of 15 amino acids. With 2 bases clipped from V and 6 bases from J, the junction kept 8 bases outside the gene matches. The CDR3 protein is CASSLELRTGNGYTF. Written as DNA, the CDR3 is TGTGCCAGCAGCTTAGAATTGCGGACAGGGAATGGCTACACCTTC. Filled out from reference TRBV7-3 and TRBJ1-2, the complete variable domain reads GAGVSQTPSNKVTEKGKYVELRCDPISGHTALYWYRQSLGQGPEFLIYFQGTGAADDSGLPNDRFFAVRPEGSVSTLKIQRTERGDSAVYLCASSLELRTGNGYTFGSGTRLTVV.

CDR3 DNA sequence: TGCGCCAGCAGCTCGGGGGCTCTAGCGGGAAGCTACAATGAGCAGTTCTTC. It codes for CASSSGALAGSYNEQFF. This sequence joins TRBV5-1 and TRBJ2-1, with 9 bases aligning to TRBD2. Germline V CDR1 and CDR2: SGHRS, YFSETQ. V was pared by 3 bases and J by 3 bases, with 10 bases of the junction left unmatched. This CDR3 region has 17 residues.

The chain recombines TRBV30 with TRBJ1-1, with 8 positions matching TRBD1. Looked up from germline, CDR1 is GTSNPN and CDR2 is SVGIG (reference sequence). V was pared by 5 bases and J by 1 base, with 3 bases of the junction left unmatched. The CDR3 is 13 residues long. CDR3 sequence (DNA): TGTGCCTGGGACAGGGGACCGAACACTGAAGCTTTCTTT. It specifies CAWDRGPNTEAFF.

A single count supports this clone. The chain carries TRBV5-1 and TRBJ2-1, with 10 bases identical to TRBD2. The CDR3 sequence is 14 residues long. CDR1 is SGHRS and CDR2 is YFSETQ in the germline V gene. J gave up 12 bases and V 0 bases, and 6 bases lay outside the gene matches. The CDR3 loop reads CASSLEASGRWQFF. CDR3 nucleotide sequence: TGCGCCAGCAGCTTGGAGGCTAGCGGGAGATGGCAGTTCTTC. The full variable domain, in which reference TRBV5-1 and TRBJ2-1 provide the parts outside the CDR3, is KAGVTQTPRYLIKTRGQQVTLSCSPISGHRSVSWYQQTPGQGLQFLFEYFSETQRNKGNFPGRFSGRQFSNSRSEMNVSTLELGDSALYLCASSLEASGRWQFFGPGTRLTVL.

This clone appeared a few times. One end of the junction varies from germline; a read error may be responsible. CDR3 protein: CATSRGLAGVGYEQYF. The CDR3 region has the DNA TGTGCCACCAGTAGAGGTCTAGCGGGAGTCGGGTACGAGCAGTACTTC. The chain combines TRBV6-6 with TRBJ2-7, with 10 bases matching TRBD2. Germline CDR1 and CDR2: MNHNY and SVGAGI (reference sequence). This CDR3 has 16 residues.

This clone was picked up a small number of times. CDR3 nucleotide sequence: TGTGCCAGCAGCTTACAGAGGGACACTGAAGCTTTCTTT. Protein product: CASSLQRDTEAFF. The chain combines TRBV7-3 with TRBJ1-1; D is unresolved. Trimming removed 2 bases at V and 3 bases at J, with 7 bases between. Per the germline V gene, CDR1 is SGHTA and CDR2 is FQGTGA. The CDR3 has 13 amino acids.

This chain joins TRBV6-5 and TRBJ2-2, with D perhaps assigned TRBD1 or TRBD2 (5 bases each). Germline V lookup: CDR1 MNHEY, CDR2 SVGAGI. CDR3 length: 15 amino acids. V was pared by 6 bases and J by 2 bases, with 13 bases between. CDR3 in DNA: TGTGCCAGCAGATGGGGACGGACCAACACCGGGGAGCTGTTTTTT. It translates to CASRWGRTNTGELFF.

The gene calls are TRBV10-1 and TRBJ2-1, with TRBD2 matching 8 bases. Germline V lookup: CDR1 WNHNN, CDR2 SYGVQD (reference sequence). The CDR3 is 14 residues long. Trimming took 4 bases from V and 4 from J; bases not matched to a gene: 3. CDR3 sequence: CASSGLAPYNEQFF. As DNA, the CDR3 is TGCGCCAGCAGTGGACTAGCGCCGTACAATGAGCAGTTCTTC.

The chain is built from TRBV5-4 and TRBJ2-7; D perhaps matches TRBD2 (5 bases). The CDR3 spans 15 residues. V was shortened by 4 bases and J by 2 bases, with 16 bases between the two germline ends. The germline gives CDR1 SGHNT, CDR2 YYREEE (reference sequence). The CDR3 loop is CASSPPGKETYEQYF. CDR3 nucleotide sequence: TGTGCCAGCAGCCCCCCGGGGAAAGAGACCTACGAGCAGTACTTC.

The chain is built from TRBV2 and TRBJ2-7; TRBD2 agrees at 8 bases. CDR3 length equals 14 residues. Germline lookup yields CDR1 SNHLY and CDR2 FYNNEI. The trim removed 4 bases at V and 6 bases at J, leaving 8 bases unmatched. CDR3 coding DNA: TGTGCCAGCAGTGGTAGCGGGGTTGGGAGCGAGCAGTACTTC. Residues: CASSGSGVGSEQYF.

The V call is TRBV9, the J call TRBJ2-2; 10 nucleotides match TRBD2. J was trimmed by 5 bases and V by 4 bases; bases with no gene match: 2. Germline-derived CDR1 and CDR2 are SGDLS and YYNGEE. The CDR3 is 14 amino acids. CDR3 sequence reads: CASSNSGRTGELFF. CDR3 nucleotide sequence: TGTGCCAGCAGCAATAGCGGGAGGACCGGGGAGCTGTTTTTT.

The J gene is TRBJ2-1, the V gene TRBV7-9, with TRBD2 matching over 10 bases. Germline-derived CDR1 and CDR2 are SEHNR and FQNEAQ (reference sequence). V lost 5 bases, J lost 8 bases, and 12 bases stayed unmatched. The CDR3 length is 16 residues. CDR3 amino acids: CASSPRFSGGRDEQFF. CDR3 coding DNA: TGTGCCAGCAGCCCCCGGTTTAGCGGGGGGCGGGATGAGCAGTTCTTC. Full variable domain (rest looked up from reference TRBV7-9 and TRBJ2-1): DTGVSQNPRHKITKRGQNVTFRCDPISEHNRLYWYRQTLGQGPEFLTYFQNEAQLEKSRLLSDRFSAERPKGSFSTLEIQRTEQGDSAMYLCASSPRFSGGRDEQFFGPGTRLTVL.

This clone appeared a few times. The gene calls are TRBV30 and TRBJ1-1; the D gene is possibly TRBD1 (5 bases). Germline CDR1 reads GTSNPN; CDR2 reads SVGIG (reference sequence). Trimming removed 3 bases at V and 7 bases at J, with 12 bases between. This CDR3 is built from 12 residues. The CDR3 coding sequence is TGTGCCTGGAGCCCTAGACAGTTTGAAGCTTTCTTT. It translates to CAWSPRQFEAFF.

The chain recombines TRBV28 with TRBJ2-7; the D is unclear. The CDR3 contains 13 residues. Trimming took off 5 bases at V and 3 bases at J, with 11 bases between the two ends. Germline assignment: CDR1 MDHEN and CDR2 SYDVKM. The CDR3 coding sequence is TGTGCCAGCAGTCCTGGGAACCGCTACGAGCAGTACTTC. Encoded protein: CASSPGNRYEQYF.

V usage is TRBV5-1 and J usage is TRBJ1-1; a weak D match, TRBD1 (6 bases). The germline V and J ends were trimmed by 0 bases and 1 base, with 13 bases remaining between them. Germline V lookup: CDR1 SGHRS, CDR2 YFSETQ. The CDR3 totals 16 residues. CDR3 sequence: CASSLGNTGKNTEAFF. CDR3 DNA sequence: TGCGCCAGCAGCTTGGGGAATACAGGGAAGAACACTGAAGCTTTCTTT. Using reference TRBV5-1 and TRBJ1-1 for the parts outside the CDR3, the full variable domain is KAGVTQTPRYLIKTRGQQVTLSCSPISGHRSVSWYQQTPGQGLQFLFEYFSETQRNKGNFPGRFSGRQFSNSRSEMNVSTLELGDSALYLCASSLGNTGKNTEAFFGQGTRLTVV.

This chain links TRBV29-1 with TRBJ1-1; no reliable D call. From germline, CDR1 is SQVTM and CDR2 ANQGSEA. The V gene lost 4 bases and the J gene lost 2 bases, with 11 bases spanning the gap. The CDR3 loop spans 13 amino acids. The CDR3 sequence is CSVAVTSNTEAFF. Here the CDR3 DNA reads TGCAGCGTTGCCGTGACGTCAAACACTGAAGCTTTCTTT.

This chain joins TRBV19 and TRBJ2-2, with 9 bases that match TRBD1. V lost 2 bases to trimming and J lost 2 bases; unmatched junction nucleotides: 3. The CDR3 totals 16 residues. Looked up from germline, CDR1 is LNHDA and CDR2 is SQIVND (reference sequence). The CDR3 bases are TGTGCCAGTAGTATAAACAGGGGGCGTAACACCGGGGAGCTGTTTTTT. Translated: CASSINRGRNTGELFF.

The V gene is TRBV4-2, the J gene TRBJ1-3; 7 bases are shared with TRBD1. The CDR3 extends over 17 amino acids. V shed 2 bases and J 0 bases; nucleotides not matched to a gene: 7. Germline V gives CDR1 LGHNA, CDR2 YNFKEQ. The CDR3: CASSQFGHRGSGNTIYF. CDR3 DNA: TGTGCCAGCAGCCAATTCGGTCACAGGGGCTCTGGAAACACCATATATTTT.

The rearrangement links TRBV2 to TRBJ2-2; D call uncertain. The germline V gene encodes CDR1 SNHLY and CDR2 FYNNEI. Trimming removed 4 bases at V and 5 bases at J, with 14 bases between. The CDR3 consists of 15 residues. As DNA, the CDR3 is TGTGCCAGCAGTGTTTCGGGCCATCAAACCGGGGAGCTGTTTTTT. This sequence encodes CASSVSGHQTGELFF.

The rearrangement links TRBV6-5 to TRBJ1-5, with a possible D match to TRBD1 (5 bases). The V end lost 6 bases, the J end lost 0 bases, and 9 bases lay between the germline ends. The CDR3 consists of 14 residues. The germline gives CDR1 MNHEY, CDR2 SVGAGI. The chain's CDR3 is CASRSGASNQPQHF. The CDR3 nucleotides are TGTGCCAGCAGGTCCGGGGCTAGCAATCAGCCCCAGCATTTT.

V usage is TRBV19 and J usage is TRBJ2-2; D is perhaps TRBD1 (6 bases). Trimming left V 5 bases short and J 7 bases short, with 17 bases between. Germline-derived CDR1 and CDR2 are LNHDA and SQIVND (reference sequence). The CDR3 is 15 residues long. As DNA, the CDR3 is TGTGCCAGTAGTGCCTGGACAGTGCTAGGCGGGGAGCTGTTTTTT. Protein: CASSAWTVLGGELFF.

The V and J genes are TRBV6-4 and TRBJ2-3, with 9 bases fitting TRBD1. Germline CDR1 MRHNA, CDR2 SNTAGT. CDR3 length equals 15 residues. J lost 3 bases, V lost 3 bases, and 4 bases had no gene match. The CDR3 protein is CASSEQGARTDTQYF. CDR3 nucleotides: TGTGCCAGCAGTGAACAGGGGGCGCGGACAGATACGCAGTATTTT.

The chain couples TRBV7-9 to TRBJ2-7; D is unclear. The CDR3 has 16 amino acids. V lost 5 bases and J 1 base, leaving 18 bases between the germline ends. CDR1 and CDR2 from the germline V gene are SEHNR and FQNEAQ (reference sequence). The CDR3 DNA sequence: TGTGCCAGCAGCCTTCCCAATCCCCCTGCATCCTACGAGCAGTACTTC. It specifies CASSLPNPPASYEQYF.

J is TRBJ2-7 and V is TRBV11-2; a possible D gene is TRBD1 (6 bases). Per germline, CDR1 SGHAT and CDR2 FQNNGV. The length of the CDR3 is 12 residues. The V gene lost 5 bases and the J gene lost 7 bases, with 12 bases spanning the gap. The CDR3 DNA reads TGTGCCAGCAGCCTGGGGGCTAGGGAGCAGTACTTC. It codes for CASSLGAREQYF.

This sequence joins TRBV28 and TRBJ1-5; D is possibly TRBD1 (5 bases). Per germline, CDR1 MDHEN and CDR2 SYDVKM. V shed 8 bases and J shed 4 bases, with 18 bases lying between them. The CDR3 contains 15 residues. The CDR3 DNA follows: TGTGCCAGCTGGGGTAAAGGGGAAGTAAATCAGCCCCAGCATTTT. This sequence encodes CASWGKGEVNQPQHF. The full variable domain, in which reference TRBV28 and TRBJ1-5 provide the parts outside the CDR3, is DVKVTQSSRYLVKRTGEKVFLECVQDMDHENMFWYRQDPGLGLRLIYFSYDVKMKEKGDIPEGYSVSREKKERFSLILESASTNQTSMYLCASWGKGEVNQPQHFGDGTRLSIL.